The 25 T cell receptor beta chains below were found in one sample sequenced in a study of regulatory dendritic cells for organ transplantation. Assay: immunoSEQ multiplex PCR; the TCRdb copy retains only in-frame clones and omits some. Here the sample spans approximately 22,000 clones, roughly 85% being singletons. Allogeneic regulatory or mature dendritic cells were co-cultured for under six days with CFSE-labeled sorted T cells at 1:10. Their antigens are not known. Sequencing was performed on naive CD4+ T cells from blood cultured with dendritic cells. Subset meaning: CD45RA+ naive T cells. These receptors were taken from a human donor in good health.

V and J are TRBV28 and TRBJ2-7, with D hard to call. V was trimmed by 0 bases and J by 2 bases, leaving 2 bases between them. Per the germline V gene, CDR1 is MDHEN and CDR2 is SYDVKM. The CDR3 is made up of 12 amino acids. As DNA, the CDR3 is TGTGCCAGCAGTTTATGGACCTACGAGCAGTACTTC. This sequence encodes CASSLWTYEQYF.

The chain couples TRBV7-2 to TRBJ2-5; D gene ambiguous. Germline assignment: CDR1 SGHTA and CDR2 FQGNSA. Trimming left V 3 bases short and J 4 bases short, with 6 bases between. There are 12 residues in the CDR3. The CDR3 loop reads CASSLFLETQYF. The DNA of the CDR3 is TGTGCCAGCAGCTTGTTTTTAGAGACCCAGTACTTC.

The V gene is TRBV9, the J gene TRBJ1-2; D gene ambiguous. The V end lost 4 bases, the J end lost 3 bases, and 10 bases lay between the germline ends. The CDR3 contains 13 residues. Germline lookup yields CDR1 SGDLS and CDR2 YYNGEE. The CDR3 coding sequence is TGTGCCAGCAGCCCAGACGGCCACTATGGCTACACCTTC. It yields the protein CASSPDGHYGYTF.

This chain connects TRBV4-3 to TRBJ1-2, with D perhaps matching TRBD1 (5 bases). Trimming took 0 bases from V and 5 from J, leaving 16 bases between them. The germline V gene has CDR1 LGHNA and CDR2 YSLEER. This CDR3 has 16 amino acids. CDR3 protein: CASSQDRIGGAYGYTF. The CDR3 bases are TGCGCCAGCAGCCAAGATAGGATCGGGGGTGCGTATGGCTACACCTTC.

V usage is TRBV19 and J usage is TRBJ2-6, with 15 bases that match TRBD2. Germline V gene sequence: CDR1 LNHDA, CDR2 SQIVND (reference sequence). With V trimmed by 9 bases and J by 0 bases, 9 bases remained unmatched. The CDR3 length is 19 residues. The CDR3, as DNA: TGTGCCAGCGTAGGACTAGCGGGAGGGCCGGTCTCTGGGGCCAACGTCCTGACTTTC. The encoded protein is CASVGLAGGPVSGANVLTF.

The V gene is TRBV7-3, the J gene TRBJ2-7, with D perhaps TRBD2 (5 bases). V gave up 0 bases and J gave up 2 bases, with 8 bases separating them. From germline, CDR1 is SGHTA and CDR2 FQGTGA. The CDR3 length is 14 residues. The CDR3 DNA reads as TGTGCCAGCAGCTTAACTCGGGGTCCCTACGAGCAGTACTTC. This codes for CASSLTRGPYEQYF.

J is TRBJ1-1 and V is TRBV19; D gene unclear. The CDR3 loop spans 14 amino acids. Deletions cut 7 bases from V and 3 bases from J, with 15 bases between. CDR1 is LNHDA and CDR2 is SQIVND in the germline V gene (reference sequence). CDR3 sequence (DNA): TGTGCCAGTACCCCCACGAGGAGTTACACTGAAGCTTTCTTT. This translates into CASTPTRSYTEAFF.

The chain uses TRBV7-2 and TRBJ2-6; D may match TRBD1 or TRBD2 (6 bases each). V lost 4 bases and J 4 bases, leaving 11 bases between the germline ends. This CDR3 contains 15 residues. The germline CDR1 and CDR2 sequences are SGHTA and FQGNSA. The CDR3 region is CASSSRGAGANVLTF. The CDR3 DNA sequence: TGTGCCAGCAGCTCGAGGGGGGCCGGGGCCAACGTCCTGACTTTC.

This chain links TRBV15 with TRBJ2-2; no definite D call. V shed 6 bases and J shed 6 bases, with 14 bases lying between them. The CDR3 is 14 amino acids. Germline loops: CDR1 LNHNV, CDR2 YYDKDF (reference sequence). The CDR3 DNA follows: TGTGCCACCAGAGCCTACATTTTTCCCGGGGAGCTGTTTTTT. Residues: CATRAYIFPGELFF.

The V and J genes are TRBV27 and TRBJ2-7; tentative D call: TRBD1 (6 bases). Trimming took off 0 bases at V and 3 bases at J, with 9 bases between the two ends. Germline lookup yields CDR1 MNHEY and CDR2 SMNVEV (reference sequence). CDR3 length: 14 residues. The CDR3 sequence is CASSLSDRSYEQYF. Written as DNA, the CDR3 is TGTGCCAGCAGTTTATCTGACAGGAGCTACGAGCAGTACTTC.

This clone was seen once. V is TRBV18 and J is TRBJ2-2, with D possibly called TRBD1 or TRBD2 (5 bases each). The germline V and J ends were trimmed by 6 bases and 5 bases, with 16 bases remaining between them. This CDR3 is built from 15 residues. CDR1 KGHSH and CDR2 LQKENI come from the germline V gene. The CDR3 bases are TGTGCCAGCTCTCCCTGGACGGGACGGACCGGGGAGCTGTTTTTT. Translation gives CASSPWTGRTGELFF.

DNA of the CDR3: TGTGCCAGCTCACCACTCCCGGACAGCACAGATACGCAGTATTTT. This encodes CASSPLPDSTDTQYF. The J gene is TRBJ2-3, the V gene TRBV18; D unresolved. The CDR3 loop spans 15 amino acids. Germline CDR1 reads KGHSH; CDR2 reads LQKENI. The V and J ends lost 1 base and 0 bases respectively, with 8 bases between them.

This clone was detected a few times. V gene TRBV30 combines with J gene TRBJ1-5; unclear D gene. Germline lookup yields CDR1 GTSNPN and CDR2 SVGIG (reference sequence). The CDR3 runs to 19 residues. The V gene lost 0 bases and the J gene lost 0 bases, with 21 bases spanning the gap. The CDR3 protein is CAWSVIRATGSDSNQPQHF. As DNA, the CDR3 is TGTGCCTGGAGTGTCATCCGCGCGACGGGTTCGGATAGCAATCAGCCCCAGCATTTT.

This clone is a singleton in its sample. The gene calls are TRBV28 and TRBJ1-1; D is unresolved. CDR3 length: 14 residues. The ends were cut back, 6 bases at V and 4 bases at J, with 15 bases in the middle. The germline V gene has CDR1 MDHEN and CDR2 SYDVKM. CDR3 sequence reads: CASRPLIVGTEAFF. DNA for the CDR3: TGTGCCAGCAGACCCCTCATCGTGGGCACTGAAGCTTTCTTT.

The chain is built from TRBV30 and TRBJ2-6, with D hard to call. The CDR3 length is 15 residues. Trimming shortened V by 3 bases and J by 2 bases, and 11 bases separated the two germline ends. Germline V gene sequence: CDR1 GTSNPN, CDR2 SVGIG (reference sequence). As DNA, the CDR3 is TGTGCCTGGAGCAGAGGAACCACTGGGGCCAACGTCCTGACTTTC. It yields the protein CAWSRGTTGANVLTF.

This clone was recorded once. CDR3 amino acids: CASSQDRQRNIQYF. The CDR3 nucleotides read TGCGCCAGCAGCCAAGATCGGCAGAGAAACATTCAGTACTTC. V is TRBV4-3 and J is TRBJ2-4; D not certain. V was trimmed by 0 bases and J by 6 bases, leaving 9 bases between them. Germline CDR1 reads LGHNA; CDR2 reads YSLEER. CDR3 length equals 14 residues.

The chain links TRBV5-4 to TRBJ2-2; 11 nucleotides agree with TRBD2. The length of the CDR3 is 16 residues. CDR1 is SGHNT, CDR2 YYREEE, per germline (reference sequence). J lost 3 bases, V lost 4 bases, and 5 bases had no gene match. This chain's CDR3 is CASSTVAGGHTGELFF. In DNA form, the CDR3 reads TGTGCCAGCAGCACCGTAGCGGGAGGGCACACCGGGGAGCTGTTTTTT. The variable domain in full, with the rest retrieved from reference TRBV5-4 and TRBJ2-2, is ETGVTQSPTHLIKTRGQQVTLRCSSQSGHNTVSWYQQALGQGPQFIFQYYREEENGRGNFPPRFSGLQFPNYSSELNVNALELDDSALYLCASSTVAGGHTGELFFGEGSRLTVL.

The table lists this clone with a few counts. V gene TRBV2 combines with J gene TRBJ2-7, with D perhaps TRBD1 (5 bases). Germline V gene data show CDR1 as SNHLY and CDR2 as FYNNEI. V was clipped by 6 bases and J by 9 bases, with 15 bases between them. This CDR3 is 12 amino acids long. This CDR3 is CASRLATALQYF. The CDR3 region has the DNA TGTGCCAGCAGACTCGCGACAGCCCTGCAGTACTTC.

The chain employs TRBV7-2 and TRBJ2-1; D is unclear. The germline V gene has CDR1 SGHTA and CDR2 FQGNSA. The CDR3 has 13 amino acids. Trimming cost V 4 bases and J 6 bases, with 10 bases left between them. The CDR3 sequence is CASSYHRGNEQFF. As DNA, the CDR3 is TGTGCCAGCAGCTACCATCGAGGCAATGAGCAGTTCTTC.

The CDR3 is CASTGTGRYEQYF. The CDR3 DNA reads TGTGCCAGCACCGGGACAGGGAGGTACGAGCAGTACTTC. The chain is built from TRBV2 and TRBJ2-7; 9 positions agree with TRBD1. This CDR3 contains 13 residues. CDR1 and CDR2 from the germline V gene are SNHLY and FYNNEI. The trim removed 7 bases at V and 4 bases at J, leaving 5 bases unmatched.

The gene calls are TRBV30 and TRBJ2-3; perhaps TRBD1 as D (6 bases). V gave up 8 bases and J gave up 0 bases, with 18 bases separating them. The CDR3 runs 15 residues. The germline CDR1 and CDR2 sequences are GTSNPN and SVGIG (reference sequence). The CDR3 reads CAQGLAGRSTDTQYF. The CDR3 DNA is TGTGCCCAGGGGCTAGCAGGGCGTAGCACAGATACGCAGTATTTT.

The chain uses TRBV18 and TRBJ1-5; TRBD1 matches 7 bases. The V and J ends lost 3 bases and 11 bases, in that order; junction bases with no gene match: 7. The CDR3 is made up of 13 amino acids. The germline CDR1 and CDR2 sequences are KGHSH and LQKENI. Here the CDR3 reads CASSPDRVQAQHF. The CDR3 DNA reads TGTGCCAGCTCACCCGACAGGGTGCAGGCCCAGCATTTT. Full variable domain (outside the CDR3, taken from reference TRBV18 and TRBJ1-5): NAGVMQNPRHLVRRRGQEARLRCSPMKGHSHVYWYRQLPEEGLKFMVYLQKENIIDESGMPKERFSAEFPKEGPSILRIQQVVRGDSAAYFCASSPDRVQAQHFGDGTRLSIL.

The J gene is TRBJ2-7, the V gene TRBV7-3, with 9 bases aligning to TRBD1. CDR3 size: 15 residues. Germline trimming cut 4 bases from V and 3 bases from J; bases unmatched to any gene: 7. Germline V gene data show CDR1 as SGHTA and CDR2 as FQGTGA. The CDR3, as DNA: TGTGCCAGCAGCTACGGTCGGACAGGGGTCTACGAGCAGTACTTC. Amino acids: CASSYGRTGVYEQYF.

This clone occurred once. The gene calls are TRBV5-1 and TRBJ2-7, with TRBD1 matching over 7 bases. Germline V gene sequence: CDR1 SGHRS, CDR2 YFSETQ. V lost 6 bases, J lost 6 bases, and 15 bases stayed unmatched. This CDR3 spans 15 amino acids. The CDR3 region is CASNRDRQGVGEQYF. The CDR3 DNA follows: TGCGCCAGCAACCGGGATCGACAGGGCGTCGGCGAGCAGTACTTC.

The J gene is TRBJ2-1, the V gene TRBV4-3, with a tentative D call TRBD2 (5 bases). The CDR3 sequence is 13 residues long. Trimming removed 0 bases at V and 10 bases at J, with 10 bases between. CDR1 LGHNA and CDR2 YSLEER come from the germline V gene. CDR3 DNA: TGCGCCAGCAGCCAAGATCTGAGCGGAGAGCAGTTCTTC. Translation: CASSQDLSGEQFF.